The sample holds a few counts of the clone carrying this T cell receptor (beta chain). Its antigen is unknown. Per germline, CDR1 MGHRA and CDR2 YSYEKL. The trim removed 5 bases at V and 6 bases at J, leaving 9 bases unmatched. There are 15 residues in the CDR3. A multiplex PCR was run with 60 Vbeta primers and 13 Jbeta primers. The data were produced by immunoSEQ multiplex PCR, yet TCRdb's version contains in-frame clones alone and is incomplete. The repertoire has some 110,000 clones, around 80% of them found once; the top ten carry 1.9%. The record originates from a study of cytomegalovirus exposure and HLA in healthy donors. Study findings and constraints: Segments of the TCR beta V type were, in most cases, productive about 90% or about 30% of the time in an earlier analysis. Across donors, most TCRs were seen rarely, yet some public ones were widespread.

Input material: PBMCs. The receptor was isolated from a man aged 45-65 years in good health and CMV-seronegative. V and J are TRBV4-1 and TRBJ2-3; 9 nucleotides align to TRBD1. CDR3 sequence: CASSLTGGRVDTQYF. CDR3 DNA: TGCGCCAGCAGCTTAACAGGGGGCAGGGTGGATACGCAGTATTTT.